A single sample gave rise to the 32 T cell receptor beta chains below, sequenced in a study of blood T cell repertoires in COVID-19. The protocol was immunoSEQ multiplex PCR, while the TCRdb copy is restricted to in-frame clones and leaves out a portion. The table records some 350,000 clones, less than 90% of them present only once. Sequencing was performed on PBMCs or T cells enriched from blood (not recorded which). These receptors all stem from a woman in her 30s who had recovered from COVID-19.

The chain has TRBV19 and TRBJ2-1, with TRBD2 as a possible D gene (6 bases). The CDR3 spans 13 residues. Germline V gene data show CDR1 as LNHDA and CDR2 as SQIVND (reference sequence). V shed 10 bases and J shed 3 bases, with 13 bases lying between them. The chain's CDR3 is CATTSPNYNEQFF. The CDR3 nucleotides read TGTGCCACCACTAGCCCCAACTACAATGAGCAGTTCTTC.

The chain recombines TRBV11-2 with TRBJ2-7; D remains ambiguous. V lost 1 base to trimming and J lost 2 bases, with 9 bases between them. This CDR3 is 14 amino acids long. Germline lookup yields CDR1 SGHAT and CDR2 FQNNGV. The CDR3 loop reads CASSLGEVAYEQYF. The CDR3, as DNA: TGTGCCAGCAGCTTAGGAGAGGTCGCCTACGAGCAGTACTTC.

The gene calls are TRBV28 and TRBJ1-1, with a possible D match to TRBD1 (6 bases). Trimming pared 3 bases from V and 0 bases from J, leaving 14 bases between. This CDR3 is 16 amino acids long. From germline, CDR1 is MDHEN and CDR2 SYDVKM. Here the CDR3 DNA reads TGTGCCAGCAGTTTCGCCATGACAGGATTGAACACTGAAGCTTTCTTT. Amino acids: CASSFAMTGLNTEAFF.

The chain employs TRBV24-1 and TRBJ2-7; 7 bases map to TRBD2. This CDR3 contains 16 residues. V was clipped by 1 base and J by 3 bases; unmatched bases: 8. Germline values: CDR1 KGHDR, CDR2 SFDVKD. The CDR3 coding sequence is TGTGCCACCAGTGATTTTAGTACGGGCGGGAGCTACGAGCAGTACTTC. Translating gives CATSDFSTGGSYEQYF.

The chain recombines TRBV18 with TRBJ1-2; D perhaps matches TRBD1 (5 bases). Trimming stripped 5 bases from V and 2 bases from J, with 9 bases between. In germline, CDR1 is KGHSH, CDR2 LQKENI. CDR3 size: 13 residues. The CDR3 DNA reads TGTGCCAGCTCAACGACAGACAACTATGGCTACACCTTC. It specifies CASSTTDNYGYTF.

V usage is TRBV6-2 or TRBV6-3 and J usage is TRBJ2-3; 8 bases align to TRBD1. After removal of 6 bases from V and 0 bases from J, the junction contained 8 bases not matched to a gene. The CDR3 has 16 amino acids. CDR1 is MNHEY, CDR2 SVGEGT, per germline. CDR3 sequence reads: CASSDHDRGSTDTQYF. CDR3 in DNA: TGTGCCAGCAGCGACCACGACAGGGGAAGCACAGATACGCAGTATTTT.

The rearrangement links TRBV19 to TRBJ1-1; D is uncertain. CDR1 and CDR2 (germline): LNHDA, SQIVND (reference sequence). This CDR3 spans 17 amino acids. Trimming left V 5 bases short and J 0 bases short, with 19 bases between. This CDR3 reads CASSPDIRENMNTEAFF. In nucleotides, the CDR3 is TGTGCCAGTAGTCCCGACATTCGAGAAAACATGAACACTGAAGCTTTCTTT.

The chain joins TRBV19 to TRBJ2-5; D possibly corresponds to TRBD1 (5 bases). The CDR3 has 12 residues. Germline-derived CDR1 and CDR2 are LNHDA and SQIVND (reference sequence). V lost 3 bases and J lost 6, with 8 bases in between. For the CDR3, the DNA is TGTGCCAGTAGTATGAACAGGCAGACCCAGTACTTC. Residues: CASSMNRQTQYF. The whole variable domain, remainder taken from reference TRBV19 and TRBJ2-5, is DGGITQSPKYLFRKEGQNVTLSCEQNLNHDAMYWYRQDPGQGLRLIYYSQIVNDFQKGDIAEGYSVSREKKESFPLTVTSAQKNPTAFYLCASSMNRQTQYFGPGTRLLVL.

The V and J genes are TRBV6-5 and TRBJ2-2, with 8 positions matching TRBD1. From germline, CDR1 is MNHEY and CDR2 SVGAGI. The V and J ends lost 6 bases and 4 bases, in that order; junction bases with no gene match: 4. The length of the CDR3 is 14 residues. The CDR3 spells CASRPTGGTGELFF. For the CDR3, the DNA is TGTGCCAGCAGACCAACAGGGGGCACCGGGGAGCTGTTTTTT.

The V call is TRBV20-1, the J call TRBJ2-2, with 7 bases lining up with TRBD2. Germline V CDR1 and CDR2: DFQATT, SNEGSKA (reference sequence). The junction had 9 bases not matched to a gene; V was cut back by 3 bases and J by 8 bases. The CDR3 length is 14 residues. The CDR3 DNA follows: TGCAGTGCTAGTCGCGGGAGTAAGGGGGGGGAGCTGTTTTTT. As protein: CSASRGSKGGELFF.

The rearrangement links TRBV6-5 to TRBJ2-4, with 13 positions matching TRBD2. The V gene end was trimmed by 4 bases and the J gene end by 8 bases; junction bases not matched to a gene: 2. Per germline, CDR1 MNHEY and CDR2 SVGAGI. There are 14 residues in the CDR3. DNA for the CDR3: TGTGCCAGCAGTTCGACTAGCGGGGGGTACATTCAGTACTTC. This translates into CASSSTSGGYIQYF.

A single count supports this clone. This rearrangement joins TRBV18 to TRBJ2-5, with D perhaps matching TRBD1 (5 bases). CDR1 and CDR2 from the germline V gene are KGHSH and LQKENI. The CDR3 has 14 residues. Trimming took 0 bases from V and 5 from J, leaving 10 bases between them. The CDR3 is CASSPPGAKETQYF. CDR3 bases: TGTGCCAGCTCACCACCAGGGGCCAAGGAGACCCAGTACTTC.

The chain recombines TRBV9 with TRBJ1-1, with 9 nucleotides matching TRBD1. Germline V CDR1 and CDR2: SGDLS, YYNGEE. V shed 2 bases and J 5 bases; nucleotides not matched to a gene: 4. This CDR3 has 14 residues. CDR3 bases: TGTGCCAGCAGCGTTGGACAGGGGCGGACTGAAGCTTTCTTT. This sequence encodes CASSVGQGRTEAFF.

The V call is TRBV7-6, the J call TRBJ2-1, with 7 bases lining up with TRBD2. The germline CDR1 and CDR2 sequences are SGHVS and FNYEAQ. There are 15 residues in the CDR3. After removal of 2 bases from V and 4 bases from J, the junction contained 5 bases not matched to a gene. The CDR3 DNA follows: TGTGCCAGCAGCTTATGGCTAGCGGAGTACAATGAGCAGTTCTTC. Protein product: CASSLWLAEYNEQFF.

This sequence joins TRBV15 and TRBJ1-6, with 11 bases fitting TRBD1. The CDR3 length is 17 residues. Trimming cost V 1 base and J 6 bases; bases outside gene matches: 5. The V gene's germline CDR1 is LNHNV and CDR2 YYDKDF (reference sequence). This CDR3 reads CATSRGGQGARNSPLHF. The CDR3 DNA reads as TGTGCCACCAGCAGAGGAGGACAGGGGGCCCGTAATTCACCCCTCCACTTT.

The CDR3 DNA follows: TGTGCCAGCAGCTCGCCAGGGAGGATAGCGGGAGGGTTGGCCGGGGAGCTGTTTTTT. This codes for CASSSPGRIAGGLAGELFF. The chain uses TRBV5-4 and TRBJ2-2; TRBD2 agrees at 11 bases. The CDR3 spans 19 residues. Trimming removed 3 bases from V and 6 bases from J; junction bases left unmatched: 16. The germline V gene encodes CDR1 SGHNT and CDR2 YYREEE (reference sequence).

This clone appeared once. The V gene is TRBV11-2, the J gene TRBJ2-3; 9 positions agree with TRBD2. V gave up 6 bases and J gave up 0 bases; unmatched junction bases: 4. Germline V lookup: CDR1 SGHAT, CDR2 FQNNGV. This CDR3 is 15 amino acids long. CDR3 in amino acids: CASSYSGGSTDTQYF. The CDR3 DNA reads TGTGCCAGCAGTTATAGCGGGGGAAGCACAGATACGCAGTATTTT.

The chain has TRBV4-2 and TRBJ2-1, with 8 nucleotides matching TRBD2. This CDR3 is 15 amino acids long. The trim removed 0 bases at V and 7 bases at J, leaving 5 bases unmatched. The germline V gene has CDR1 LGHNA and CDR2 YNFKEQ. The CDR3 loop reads CASSQESGGLNEQFF. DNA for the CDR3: TGTGCCAGCAGCCAAGAGTCGGGGGGGCTTAATGAGCAGTTCTTC.

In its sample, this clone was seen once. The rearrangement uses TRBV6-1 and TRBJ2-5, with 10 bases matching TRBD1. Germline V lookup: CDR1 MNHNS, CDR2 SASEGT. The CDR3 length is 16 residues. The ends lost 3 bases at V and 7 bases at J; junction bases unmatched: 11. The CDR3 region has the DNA TGTGCCAGCAGTGACCATCTCGGACAGGGGGTTTTGACCCAGTACTTC. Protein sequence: CASSDHLGQGVLTQYF.

The CDR3: CASVDRARGGNQPQHF. The CDR3 coding sequence is TGTGCCAGCGTGGACAGGGCAAGGGGCGGCAATCAGCCCCAGCATTTT. The V call is TRBV2, the J call TRBJ1-5; TRBD1 matches at 8 bases. CDR1 SNHLY and CDR2 FYNNEI come from the germline V gene. This CDR3 spans 16 amino acids. J gave up 2 bases and V 8 bases, and 11 bases lay outside the gene matches.

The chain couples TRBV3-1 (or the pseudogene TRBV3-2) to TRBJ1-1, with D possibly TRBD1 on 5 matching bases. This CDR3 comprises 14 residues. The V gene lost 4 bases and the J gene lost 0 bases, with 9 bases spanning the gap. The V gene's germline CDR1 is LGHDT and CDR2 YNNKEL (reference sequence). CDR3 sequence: CASSPTVVNTEAFF. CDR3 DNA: TGTGCCAGCAGCCCGACAGTCGTGAACACTGAAGCTTTCTTT.

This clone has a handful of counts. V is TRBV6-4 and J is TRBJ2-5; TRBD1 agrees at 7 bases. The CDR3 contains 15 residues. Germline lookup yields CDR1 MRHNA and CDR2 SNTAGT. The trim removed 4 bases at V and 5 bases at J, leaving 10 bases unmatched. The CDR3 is CASSGTGAEGETQYF. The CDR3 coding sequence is TGTGCCAGCAGTGGTACAGGGGCCGAAGGGGAGACCCAGTACTTC.

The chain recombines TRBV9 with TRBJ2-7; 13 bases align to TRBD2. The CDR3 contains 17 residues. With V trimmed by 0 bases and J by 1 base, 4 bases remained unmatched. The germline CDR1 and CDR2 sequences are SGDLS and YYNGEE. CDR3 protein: CASSVGLAGGISYEQYF. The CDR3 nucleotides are TGTGCCAGCAGCGTAGGACTAGCGGGGGGCATATCCTACGAGCAGTACTTC.

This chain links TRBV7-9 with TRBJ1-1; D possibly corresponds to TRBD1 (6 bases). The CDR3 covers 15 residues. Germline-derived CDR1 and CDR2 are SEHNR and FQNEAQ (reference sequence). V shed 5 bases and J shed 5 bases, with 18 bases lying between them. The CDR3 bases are TGTGCCAGCAGCCCGATACAGGGTAAGGGGACTGAAGCTTTCTTT. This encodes CASSPIQGKGTEAFF.

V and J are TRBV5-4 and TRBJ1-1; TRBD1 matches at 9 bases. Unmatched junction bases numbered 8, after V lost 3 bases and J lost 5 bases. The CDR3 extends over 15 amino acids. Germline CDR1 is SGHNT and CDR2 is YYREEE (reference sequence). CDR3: CASSSPDRGGTEAFF. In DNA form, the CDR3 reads TGTGCCAGCAGCTCCCCGGACAGGGGAGGTACTGAAGCTTTCTTT.

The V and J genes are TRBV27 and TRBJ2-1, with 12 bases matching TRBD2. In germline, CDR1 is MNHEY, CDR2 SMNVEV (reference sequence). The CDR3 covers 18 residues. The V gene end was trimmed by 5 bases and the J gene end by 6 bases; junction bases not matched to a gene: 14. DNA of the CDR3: TGTGCCAGCAGTCCCTACTCACGGACTAGCGGGACTCCCAATGAGCAGTTCTTC. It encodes CASSPYSRTSGTPNEQFF.

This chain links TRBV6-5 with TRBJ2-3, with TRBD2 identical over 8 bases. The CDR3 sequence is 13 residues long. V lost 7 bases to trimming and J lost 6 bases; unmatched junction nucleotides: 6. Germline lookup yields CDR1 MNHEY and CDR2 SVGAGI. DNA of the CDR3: TGTGCCAGCACCCTTAGCGGGATGGATACGCAGTATTTT. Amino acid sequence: CASTLSGMDTQYF.

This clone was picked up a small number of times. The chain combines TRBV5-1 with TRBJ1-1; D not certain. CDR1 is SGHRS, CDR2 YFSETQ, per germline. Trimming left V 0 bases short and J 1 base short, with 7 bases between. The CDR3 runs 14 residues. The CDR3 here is CASSLGETNTEAFF. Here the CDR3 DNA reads TGCGCCAGCAGCTTGGGGGAGACGAACACTGAAGCTTTCTTT. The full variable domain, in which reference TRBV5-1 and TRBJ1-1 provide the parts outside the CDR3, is KAGVTQTPRYLIKTRGQQVTLSCSPISGHRSVSWYQQTPGQGLQFLFEYFSETQRNKGNFPGRFSGRQFSNSRSEMNVSTLELGDSALYLCASSLGETNTEAFFGQGTRLTVV.

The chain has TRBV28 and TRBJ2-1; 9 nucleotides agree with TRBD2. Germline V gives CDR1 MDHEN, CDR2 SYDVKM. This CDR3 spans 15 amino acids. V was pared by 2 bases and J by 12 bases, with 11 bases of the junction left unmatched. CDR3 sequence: CASSLRGGGATMQFF. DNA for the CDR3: TGTGCCAGCAGTTTACGGGGCGGGGGGGCGACCATGCAGTTCTTC.

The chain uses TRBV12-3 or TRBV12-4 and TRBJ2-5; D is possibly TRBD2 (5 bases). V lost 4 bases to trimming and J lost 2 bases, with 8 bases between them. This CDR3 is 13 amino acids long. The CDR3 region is CASSSGIQETQYF. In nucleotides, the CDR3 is TGTGCCAGCAGTTCCGGGATACAAGAGACCCAGTACTTC.

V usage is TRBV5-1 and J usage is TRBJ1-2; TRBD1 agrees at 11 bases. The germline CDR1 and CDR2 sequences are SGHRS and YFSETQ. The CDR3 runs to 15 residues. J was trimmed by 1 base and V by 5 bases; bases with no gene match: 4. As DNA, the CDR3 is TGCGCCAGCAGATCCGGGACAGGGGGTAACTATGGCTACACCTTC. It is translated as CASRSGTGGNYGYTF.

In nucleotides, the CDR3 is TGTGCCTCTTACCGGGACTCCTACGAGCAGTACTTC. This encodes CASYRDSYEQYF. The V call is TRBV27, the J call TRBJ2-7; D perhaps matches TRBD2 (5 bases). Germline CDR1 MNHEY, CDR2 SMNVEV (reference sequence). The germline V and J ends were trimmed by 11 bases and 0 bases, with 11 bases remaining between them. CDR3 length: 12 residues.